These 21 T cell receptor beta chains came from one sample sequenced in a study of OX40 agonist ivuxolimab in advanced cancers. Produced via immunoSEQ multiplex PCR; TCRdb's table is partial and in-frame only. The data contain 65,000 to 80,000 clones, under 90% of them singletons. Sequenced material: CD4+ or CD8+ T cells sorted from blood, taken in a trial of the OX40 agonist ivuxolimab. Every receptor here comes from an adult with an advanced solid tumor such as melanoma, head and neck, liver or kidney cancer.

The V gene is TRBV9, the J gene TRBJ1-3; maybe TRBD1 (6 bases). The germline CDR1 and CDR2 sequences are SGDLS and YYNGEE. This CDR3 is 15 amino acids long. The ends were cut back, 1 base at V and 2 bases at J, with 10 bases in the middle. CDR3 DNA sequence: TGTGCCAGCAGCGTATTGTCAGGGGCTGGAAACACCATATATTTT. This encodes CASSVLSGAGNTIYF. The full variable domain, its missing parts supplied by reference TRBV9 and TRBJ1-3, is DSGVTQTPKHLITATGQRVTLRCSPRSGDLSVYWYQQSLDQGLQFLIQYYNGEERAKGNILERFSAQQFPDLHSELNLSSLELGDSALYFCASSVLSGAGNTIYFGEGSWLTVV.

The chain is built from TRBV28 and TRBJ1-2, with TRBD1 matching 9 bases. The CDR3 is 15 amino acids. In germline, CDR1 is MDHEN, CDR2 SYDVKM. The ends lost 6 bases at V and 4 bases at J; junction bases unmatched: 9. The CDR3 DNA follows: TGTGCCAGCAGCTCCCCCGGGGGACAGGGCTATGGCTACACCTTC. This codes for CASSSPGGQGYGYTF.

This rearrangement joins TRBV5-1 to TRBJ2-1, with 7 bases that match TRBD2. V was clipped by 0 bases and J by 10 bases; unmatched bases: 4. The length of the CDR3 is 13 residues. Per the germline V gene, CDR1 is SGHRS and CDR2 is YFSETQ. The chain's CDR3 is CASSLVLGGEQFF. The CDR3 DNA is TGCGCCAGCAGCTTGGTGCTGGGGGGGGAGCAGTTCTTC. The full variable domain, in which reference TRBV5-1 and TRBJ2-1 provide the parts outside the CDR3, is KAGVTQTPRYLIKTRGQQVTLSCSPISGHRSVSWYQQTPGQGLQFLFEYFSETQRNKGNFPGRFSGRQFSNSRSEMNVSTLELGDSALYLCASSLVLGGEQFFGPGTRLTVL.

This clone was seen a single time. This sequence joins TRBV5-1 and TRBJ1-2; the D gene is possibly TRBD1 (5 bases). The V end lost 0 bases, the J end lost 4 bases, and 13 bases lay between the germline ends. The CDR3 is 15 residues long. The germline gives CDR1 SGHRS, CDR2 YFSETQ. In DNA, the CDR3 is TGCGCCAGCAGCTTGGCCCAGGGTCGGGGCTATGGCTACACCTTC. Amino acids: CASSLAQGRGYGYTF.

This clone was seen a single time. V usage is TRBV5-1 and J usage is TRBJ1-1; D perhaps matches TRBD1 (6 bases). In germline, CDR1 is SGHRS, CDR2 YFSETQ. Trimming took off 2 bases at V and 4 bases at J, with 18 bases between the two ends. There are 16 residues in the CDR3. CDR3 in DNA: TGCGCCAGCAGCTTTAAGGGCGCAGGGGAGGGCACTGAAGCTTTCTTT. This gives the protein CASSFKGAGEGTEAFF.

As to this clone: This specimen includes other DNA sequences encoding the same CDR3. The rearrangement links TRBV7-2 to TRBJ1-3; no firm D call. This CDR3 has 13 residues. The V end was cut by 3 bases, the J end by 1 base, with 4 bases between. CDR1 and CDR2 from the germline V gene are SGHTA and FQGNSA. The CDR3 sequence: CASSLGSGNTIYF. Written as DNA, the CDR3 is TGTGCCAGCAGCTTGGGGTCTGGAAACACCATATATTTT.

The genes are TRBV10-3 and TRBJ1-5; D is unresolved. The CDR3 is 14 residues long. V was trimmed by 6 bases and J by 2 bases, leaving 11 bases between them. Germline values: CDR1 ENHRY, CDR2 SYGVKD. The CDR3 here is CAIRSEGGNQPQHF. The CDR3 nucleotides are TGTGCCATCAGGAGTGAGGGTGGCAATCAGCCCCAGCATTTT.

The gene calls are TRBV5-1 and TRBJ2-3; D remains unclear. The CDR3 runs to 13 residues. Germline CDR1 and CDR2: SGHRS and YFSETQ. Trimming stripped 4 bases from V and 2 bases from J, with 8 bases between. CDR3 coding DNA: TGCGCCAGCAGCACGGTCTCCACAGATACGCAGTATTTT. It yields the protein CASSTVSTDTQYF.

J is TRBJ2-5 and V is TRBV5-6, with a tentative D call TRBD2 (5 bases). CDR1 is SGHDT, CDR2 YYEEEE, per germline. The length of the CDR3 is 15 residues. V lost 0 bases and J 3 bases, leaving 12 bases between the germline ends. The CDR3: CASSLGPPGKETQYF. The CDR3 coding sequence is TGTGCCAGCAGCTTGGGGCCCCCGGGGAAAGAGACCCAGTACTTC. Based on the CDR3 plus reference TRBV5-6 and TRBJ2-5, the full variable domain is DAGVTQSPTHLIKTRGQQVTLRCSPKSGHDTVSWYQQALGQGPQFIFQYYEEEERQRGNFPDRFSGHQFPNYSSELNVNALLLGDSALYLCASSLGPPGKETQYFGPGTRLLVL.

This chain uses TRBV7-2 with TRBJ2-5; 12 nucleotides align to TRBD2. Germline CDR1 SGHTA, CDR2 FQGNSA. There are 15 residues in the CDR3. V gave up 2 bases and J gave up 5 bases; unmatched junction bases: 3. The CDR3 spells CASSLLAGGRETQYF. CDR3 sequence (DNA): TGTGCCAGCAGCTTACTAGCGGGGGGGCGGGAGACCCAGTACTTC.

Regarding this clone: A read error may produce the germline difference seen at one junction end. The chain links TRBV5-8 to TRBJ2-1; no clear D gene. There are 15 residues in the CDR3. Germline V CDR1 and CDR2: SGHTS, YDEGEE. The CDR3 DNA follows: TGTGCCAGCAGCCCCCCACTGGCTACGATTGTTTGCCCGATCTTC. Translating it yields CASSPPLATIVCPIF.

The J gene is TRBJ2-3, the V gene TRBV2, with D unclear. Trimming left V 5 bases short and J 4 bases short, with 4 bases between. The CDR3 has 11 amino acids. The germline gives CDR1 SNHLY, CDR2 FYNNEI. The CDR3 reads CASSQADTQYF. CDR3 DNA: TGTGCCAGCAGTCAGGCAGATACGCAGTATTTT.

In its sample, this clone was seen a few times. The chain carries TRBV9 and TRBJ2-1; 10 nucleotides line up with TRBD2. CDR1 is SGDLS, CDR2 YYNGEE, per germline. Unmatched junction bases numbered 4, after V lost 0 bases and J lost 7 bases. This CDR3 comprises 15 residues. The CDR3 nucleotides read TGTGCCAGCAGCGTAGTAGCGGGGGGAGGGAATGAGCAGTTCTTC. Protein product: CASSVVAGGGNEQFF.

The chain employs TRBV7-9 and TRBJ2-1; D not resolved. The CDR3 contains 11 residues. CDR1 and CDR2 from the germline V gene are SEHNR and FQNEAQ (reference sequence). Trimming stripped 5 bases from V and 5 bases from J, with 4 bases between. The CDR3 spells CASSRNNEQFF. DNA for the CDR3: TGTGCCAGCAGCCGCAACAATGAGCAGTTCTTC.

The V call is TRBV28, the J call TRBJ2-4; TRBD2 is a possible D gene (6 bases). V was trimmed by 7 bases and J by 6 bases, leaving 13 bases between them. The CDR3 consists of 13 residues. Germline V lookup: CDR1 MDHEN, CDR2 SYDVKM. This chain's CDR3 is CASTPGGRNIQYF. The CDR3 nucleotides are TGTGCCAGCACCCCCGGGGGTCGAAACATTCAGTACTTC.

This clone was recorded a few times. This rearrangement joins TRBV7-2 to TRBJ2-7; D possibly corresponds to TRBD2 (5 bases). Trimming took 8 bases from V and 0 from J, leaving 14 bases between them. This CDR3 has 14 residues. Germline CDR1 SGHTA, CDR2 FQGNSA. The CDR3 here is CASRSRGLSYEQYF. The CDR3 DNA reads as TGTGCCAGCCGTTCTCGCGGACTCTCCTACGAGCAGTACTTC.

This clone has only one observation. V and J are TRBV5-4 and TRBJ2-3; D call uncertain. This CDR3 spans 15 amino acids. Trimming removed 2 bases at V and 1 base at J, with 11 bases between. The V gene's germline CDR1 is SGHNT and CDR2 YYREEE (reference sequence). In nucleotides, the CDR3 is TGTGCCAGCAGCTTCCGGGTCTATGGCACAGATACGCAGTATTTT. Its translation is CASSFRVYGTDTQYF.

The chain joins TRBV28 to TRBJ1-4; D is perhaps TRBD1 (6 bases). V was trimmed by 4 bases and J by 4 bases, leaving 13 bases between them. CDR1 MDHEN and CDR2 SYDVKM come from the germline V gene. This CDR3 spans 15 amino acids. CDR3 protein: CASSYSGAGNEKLFF. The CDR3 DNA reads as TGTGCCAGCAGTTATTCGGGGGCCGGTAATGAAAAACTGTTTTTT.

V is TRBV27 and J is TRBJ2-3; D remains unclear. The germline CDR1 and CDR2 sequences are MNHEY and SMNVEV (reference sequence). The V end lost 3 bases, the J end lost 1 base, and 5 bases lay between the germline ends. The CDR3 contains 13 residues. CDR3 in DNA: TGTGCCAGCAGTTTCACGCGCACAGATACGCAGTATTTT. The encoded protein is CASSFTRTDTQYF.

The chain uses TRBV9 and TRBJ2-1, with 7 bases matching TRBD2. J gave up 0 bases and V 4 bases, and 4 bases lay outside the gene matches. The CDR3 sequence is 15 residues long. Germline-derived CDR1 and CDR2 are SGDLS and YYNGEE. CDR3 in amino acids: CASSLTSDSYNEQFF. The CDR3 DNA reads TGTGCCAGCAGCCTCACTAGCGACTCCTACAATGAGCAGTTCTTC.

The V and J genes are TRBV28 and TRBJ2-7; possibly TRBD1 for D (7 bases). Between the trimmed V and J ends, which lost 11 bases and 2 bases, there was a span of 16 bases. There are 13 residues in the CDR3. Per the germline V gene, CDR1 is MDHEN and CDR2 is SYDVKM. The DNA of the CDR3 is TGTGCCGGCGGGGACAGCGATACCTACGAGCAGTACTTC. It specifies CAGGDSDTYEQYF.